The entry that follows covers one T cell receptor (beta chain) sequence. Its antigen is unidentified. The data were taken from a study of vaccination effects on CD4 cells after COVID-19. Some clones are missing from TCRdb's copy, which holds only in-frame ones; the method was immunoSEQ multiplex PCR. The table includes about 66,000 clones, roughly three quarters detected once. CDR3 length: 13 residues. Germline CDR1 is MDHEN and CDR2 is SYDVKM. The V end was cut by 4 bases, the J end by 2 bases, with 9 bases between. The ViraFEST assay expanded antigen-specific CD4+ T cells with viral peptide pools before sequencing. The culture ran for roughly 10 days before CD4+ T cells were isolated. Participants completed two doses of the BNT162b2 or mRNA-1273 vaccine.

This TCR was sampled from a human donor who received a COVID-19 vaccine. V and J are TRBV28 and TRBJ2-7; a weak D match, TRBD1 (6 bases). The specimen was CD4+ T cells from PBMCs cultured with HCoV-OC43 spike peptides, collected after COVID-19 vaccination. Sample subset: HCoV-OC43 spike overlapping peptide pool stimulation. The CDR3 protein is CASSSDRAYEQYV. CDR3 DNA sequence: TGTGCCAGCAGTTCGGACAGAGCCTACGAGCAGTACGTC.